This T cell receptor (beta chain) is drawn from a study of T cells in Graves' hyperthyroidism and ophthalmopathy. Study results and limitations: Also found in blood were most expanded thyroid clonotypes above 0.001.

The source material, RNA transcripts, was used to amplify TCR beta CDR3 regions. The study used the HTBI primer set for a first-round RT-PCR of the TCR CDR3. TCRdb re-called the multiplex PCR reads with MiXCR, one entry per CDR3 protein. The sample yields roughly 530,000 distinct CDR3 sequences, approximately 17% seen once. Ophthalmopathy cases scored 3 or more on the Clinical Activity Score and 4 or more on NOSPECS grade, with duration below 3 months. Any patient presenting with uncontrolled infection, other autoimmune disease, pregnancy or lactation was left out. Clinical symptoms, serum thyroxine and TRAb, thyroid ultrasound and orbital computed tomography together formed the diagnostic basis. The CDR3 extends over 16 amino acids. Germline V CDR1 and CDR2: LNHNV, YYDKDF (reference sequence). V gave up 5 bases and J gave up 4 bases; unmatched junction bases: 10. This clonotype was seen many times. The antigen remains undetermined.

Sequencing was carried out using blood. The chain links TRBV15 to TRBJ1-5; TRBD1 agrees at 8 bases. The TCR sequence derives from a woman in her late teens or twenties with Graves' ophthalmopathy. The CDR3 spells CATSRPGQVFNQPQHF. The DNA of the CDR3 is TGTGCCACCAGCCGACCGGGACAGGTCTTTAATCAGCCCCAGCATTTT.